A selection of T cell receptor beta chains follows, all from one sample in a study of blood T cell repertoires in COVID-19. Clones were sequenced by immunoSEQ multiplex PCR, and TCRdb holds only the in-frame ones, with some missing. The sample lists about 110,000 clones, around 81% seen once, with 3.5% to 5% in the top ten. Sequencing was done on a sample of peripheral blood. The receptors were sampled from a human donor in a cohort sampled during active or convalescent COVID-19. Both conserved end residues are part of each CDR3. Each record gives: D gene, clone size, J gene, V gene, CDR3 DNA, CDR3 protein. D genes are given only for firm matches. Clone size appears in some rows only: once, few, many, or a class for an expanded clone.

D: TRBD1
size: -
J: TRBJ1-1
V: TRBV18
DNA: TGTGCCAGCTCACCGGTACAGGGGGCAAACACTGAAGCTTTCTTT
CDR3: CASSPVQGANTEAFF

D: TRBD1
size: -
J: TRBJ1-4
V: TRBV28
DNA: TGTGCCAGCAGTATCAGGGGGCGGCCTAATGAAAAACTGTTTTTT
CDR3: CASSIRGRPNEKLFF

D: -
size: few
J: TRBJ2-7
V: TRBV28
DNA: TGTGCCAGCAGTCTATCTACTCCGCTCCTCCCTTACGAGCAGTACTTC
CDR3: CASSLSTPLLPYEQYF

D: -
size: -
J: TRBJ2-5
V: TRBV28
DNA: TGTGCCAGCAGACCAATGGGGCTCTCAGGGGTGACCCAGTACTTC
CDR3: CASRPMGLSGVTQYF

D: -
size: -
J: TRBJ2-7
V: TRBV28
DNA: TGTGCCAGCACCTCCCAAGGGGGGGGGTCCTACGAGCAGTACTTC
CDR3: CASTSQGGGSYEQYF

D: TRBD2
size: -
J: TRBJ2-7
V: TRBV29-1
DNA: TGCAGCGTTGGGTCTCGGGGGGACGAGCAGTACTTC
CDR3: CSVGSRGDEQYF

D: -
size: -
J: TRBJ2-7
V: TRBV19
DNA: TGTGCCAGTAGTATTAACGGGGTAGAGCAGTACTTC
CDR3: CASSINGVEQYF

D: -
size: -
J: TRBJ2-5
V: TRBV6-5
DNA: TGTGCCAGCATCCTGATGGGGCCTCAAGAGACCCAGTACTTC
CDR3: CASILMGPQETQYF

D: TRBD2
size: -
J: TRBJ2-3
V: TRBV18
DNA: TGTGCCAGCTCACCATTACGACTAGCTGCCACAGATACGCAGTATTTT
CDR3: CASSPLRLAATDTQYF

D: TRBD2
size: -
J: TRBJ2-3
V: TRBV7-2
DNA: TGTGCCAGCTTACTGGGAGGGCCCTCAGATACGCAGTATTTT
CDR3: CASLLGGPSDTQYF

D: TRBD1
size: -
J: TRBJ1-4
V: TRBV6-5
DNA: TGTGCCAGCAGCCCGCTCTGGACAGGTGAAAAACTGTTTTTT
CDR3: CASSPLWTGEKLFF

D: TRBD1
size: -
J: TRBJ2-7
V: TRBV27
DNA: TGTGCCAGCAGTTCCTGGACAGGTTCCTACGAGCAGTACTTC
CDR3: CASSSWTGSYEQYF

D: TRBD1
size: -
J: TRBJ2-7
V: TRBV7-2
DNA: TGTGCCAGCACCGGGACAGTTGGCTCCTACGAGCAGTACTTC
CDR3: CASTGTVGSYEQYF

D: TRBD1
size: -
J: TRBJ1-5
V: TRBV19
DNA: TGTGCCAGTAGTACGACAGGGGACAATCAGCCCCAGCATTTT
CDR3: CASSTTGDNQPQHF

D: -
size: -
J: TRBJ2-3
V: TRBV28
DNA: TGTGCCACCGAGGTCGGTGGGAGCACAGATACGCAGTATTTT
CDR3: CATEVGGSTDTQYF

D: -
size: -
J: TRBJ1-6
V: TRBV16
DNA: TGTGCCAGCAGCCAAATCCTCACCAGCTCCTATAATTCACCCCTCCACTTT
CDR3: CASSQILTSSYNSPLHF

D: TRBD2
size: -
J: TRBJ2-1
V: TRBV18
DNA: TGTGCCAGCTCACCGGGGGGACTAGCTATGAGCTCCTACAATGAGCAGTTCTTC
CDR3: CASSPGGLAMSSYNEQFF

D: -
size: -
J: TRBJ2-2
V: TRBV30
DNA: TGTGCCTGGAGCTTAGGGGGGGCTAGACTAACCGGGGAGCTGTTTTTT
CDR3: CAWSLGGARLTGELFF

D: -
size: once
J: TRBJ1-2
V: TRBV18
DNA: TGTGCCAGCTCACCCCTCCTGGCAGGGGAGGGCTATGGCTACACCTTC
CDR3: CASSPLLAGEGYGYTF

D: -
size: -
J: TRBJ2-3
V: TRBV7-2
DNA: TGTGCCAGCAGCTTAGTTGCGGGGACAGATACGCAGTATTTT
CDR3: CASSLVAGTDTQYF

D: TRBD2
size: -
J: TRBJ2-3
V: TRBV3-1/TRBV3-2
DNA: TGTGCCAGCAGCCAAGACCTAATAGCGGGGACCCGCACAGATACGCAGTATTTT
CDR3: CASSQDLIAGTRTDTQYF

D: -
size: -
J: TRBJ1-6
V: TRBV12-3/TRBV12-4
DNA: TGTGCCAGCAGTTCCACACAGGGACCCCTCCACTTT
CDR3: CASSSTQGPLHF

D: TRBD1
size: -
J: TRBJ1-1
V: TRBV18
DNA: TGTGCCAGCTCACGACAGGGGCAACACACTGAAGCTTTCTTT
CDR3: CASSRQGQHTEAFF

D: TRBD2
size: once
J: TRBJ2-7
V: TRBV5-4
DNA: TGTGCCAGCAGCTCAGGACTAGCGGGTGTCTCCTACGAGCAGTACTTC
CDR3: CASSSGLAGVSYEQYF

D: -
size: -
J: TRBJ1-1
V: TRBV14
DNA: TGTGCCAGCAGCCAAGATCTAGGACAGCTGAACACTGAAGCTTTCTTT
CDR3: CASSQDLGQLNTEAFF

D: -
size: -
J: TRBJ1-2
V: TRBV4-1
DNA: TGCGCCAGCAGCCAACGCCTGAGCAATCCAACCTTTGGCTACACCTTC
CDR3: CASSQRLSNPTFGYTF

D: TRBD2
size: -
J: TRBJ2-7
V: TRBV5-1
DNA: TGCGCCAGCAGTCCGGGACTACCGGCTAGAGAGCAGTACTTC
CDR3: CASSPGLPAREQYF

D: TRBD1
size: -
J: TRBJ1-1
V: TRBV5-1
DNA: TGCGCCAGCCGACAGGGGCGGGACACTGAAGCTTTCTTT
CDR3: CASRQGRDTEAFF

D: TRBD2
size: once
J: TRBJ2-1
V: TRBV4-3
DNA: TGCGCCAGCAGCCAAGTTTCTAGCGGCTACAATGAGCAGTTCTTC
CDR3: CASSQVSSGYNEQFF

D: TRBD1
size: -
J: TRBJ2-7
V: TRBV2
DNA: TGTGCCAGCGAGGACAGGGGGCTCTACGAGCAGTACTTC
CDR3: CASEDRGLYEQYF

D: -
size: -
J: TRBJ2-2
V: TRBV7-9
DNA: TGTGCCAGCAGCCTATTGGGCGCCGGGGAGCTGTTTTTT
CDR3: CASSLLGAGELFF

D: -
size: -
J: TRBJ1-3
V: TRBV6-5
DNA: TGTGCCAGTACAGGGCGAGGAAACACCATATATTTT
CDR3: CASTGRGNTIYF

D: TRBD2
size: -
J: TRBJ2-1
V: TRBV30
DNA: TGTGCCTGGAGCTCCCTTTTAGCGGGAGAGACCTACAATGAGCAGTTCTTC
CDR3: CAWSSLLAGETYNEQFF

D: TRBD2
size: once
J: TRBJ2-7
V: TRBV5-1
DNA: TGCGCCAGCAGCTGGACTAGCGGGAGGGCCTACGAGCAGTACTTC
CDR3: CASSWTSGRAYEQYF

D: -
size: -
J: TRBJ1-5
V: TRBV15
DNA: TGTGCCACCAGCAGAGGGCCGAACAATCAGCCCCAGCATTTT
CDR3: CATSRGPNNQPQHF

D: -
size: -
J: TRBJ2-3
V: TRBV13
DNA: TGTGCCAGCAGTATTTCCGATACGCAGTATTTT
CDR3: CASSISDTQYF

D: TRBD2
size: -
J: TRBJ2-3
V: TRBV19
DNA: TGTGCCAGTAGTAGGTCACTAGCGGGAGGAGGGGCAGATACGCAGTATTTT
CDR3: CASSRSLAGGGADTQYF

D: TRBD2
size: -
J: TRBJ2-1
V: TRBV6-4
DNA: TGTGCCAGCAGACGACTAGCGGACTCCTACAATGAGCAGTTCTTC
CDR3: CASRRLADSYNEQFF

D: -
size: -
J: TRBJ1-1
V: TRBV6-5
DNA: TGTGCCAGCAGTTACGGGGGCTCCAGGCCTGAAGCTTTCTTT
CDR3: CASSYGGSRPEAFF

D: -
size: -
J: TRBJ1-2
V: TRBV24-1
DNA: TGTGCCACCAGTGATTTATGGACAGAACCTTCTGGCTACACCTTC
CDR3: CATSDLWTEPSGYTF

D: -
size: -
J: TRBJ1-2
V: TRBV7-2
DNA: TGTGCCAGCATTGACGGACAGAGCTATGGCTACACCTTC
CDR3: CASIDGQSYGYTF

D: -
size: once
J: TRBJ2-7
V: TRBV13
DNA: TGTGCCAGCAGCTTTCGGGGGATGACACGGATCTACGAGCAGTACTTC
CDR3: CASSFRGMTRIYEQYF

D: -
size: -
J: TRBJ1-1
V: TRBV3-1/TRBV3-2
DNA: TGTGCCAGCAGTTACAGGGCCTGGATGGGAGCTTTCTTT
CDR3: CASSYRAWMGAFF

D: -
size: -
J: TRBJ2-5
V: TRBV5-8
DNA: TGTGCCAGCAGCTTGGGATTGAGGCGGGAACAAGAGACCCAGTACTTC
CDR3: CASSLGLRREQETQYF

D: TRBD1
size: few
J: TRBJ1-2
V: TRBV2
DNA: TGTGCCAGACAGGGGAGCGGCTACACCTTC
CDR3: CARQGSGYTF

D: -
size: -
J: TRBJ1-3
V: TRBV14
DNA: TGTGCCAGCAGCCCCGCGGGGTCTGGAAACACCATATATTTT
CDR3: CASSPAGSGNTIYF

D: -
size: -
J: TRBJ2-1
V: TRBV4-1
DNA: TGCGCCAGCAGCCAAGATGATTCCCGTGGGACATTATCGGCAAATGAGCAGTTCTTC
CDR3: CASSQDDSRGTLSANEQFF

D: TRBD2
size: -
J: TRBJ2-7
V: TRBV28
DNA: TGTGCCAGCAACCCACTAGCGGGAGCCTACGAGCAGTACTTC
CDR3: CASNPLAGAYEQYF

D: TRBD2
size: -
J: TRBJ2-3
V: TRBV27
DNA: TGTGCCAGCAGTTCACCGGTAGCGGGAGTTGCGGATACGCAGTATTTT
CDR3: CASSSPVAGVADTQYF

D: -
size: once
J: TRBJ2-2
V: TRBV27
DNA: TGTGCCAGCAGGCGGAGGGGTGCCGGGGAGCTGTTTTTT
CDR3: CASRRRGAGELFF

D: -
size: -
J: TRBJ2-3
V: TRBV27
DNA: TGTGCCAGCAGTTTACAGAGGGAGACAGATACGCAGTATTTT
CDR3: CASSLQRETDTQYF

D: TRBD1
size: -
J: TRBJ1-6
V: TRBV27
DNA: TGTGCCAGCAGTGCAACGGGGACAGGGTCGGGGGTGAGTTCACCCCTCCACTTT
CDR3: CASSATGTGSGVSSPLHF

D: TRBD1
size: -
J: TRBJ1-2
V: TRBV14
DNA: TGTGCCAGCAGCCGGGACAGGGCTTACTATGGCTACACCTTC
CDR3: CASSRDRAYYGYTF